This T cell receptor beta chain was captured in a study of blood T cell repertoires in COVID-19. Study in general: COVID-19 samples, acute and convalescent, were from the United States, Italy and Spain. PBMCs, B-cell-depleted T cells, or T cells provided the cDNA or gDNA that made up the material.

As processed by the authors: How many nucleated cells were present was estimated from reference gene primer amplification. Sequencing used immunoSEQ multiplex PCR; TCRdb keeps in-frame clones, though not all of them. The V and J calls and clone size are taken from that table; D and trimming were inferred from the DNA. The table lists about 44,000 clones, around 90% of them singletons. The CDR3 is 13 amino acids. V was trimmed by 0 bases and J by 1 base, leaving 3 bases between them. CDR1 MNHEY and CDR2 SMNVEV come from the germline V gene (reference sequence). The sequenced sample consisted of peripheral blood. This receptor was taken from an elderly woman in a cohort sampled during active or convalescent COVID-19. The chain employs TRBV27 and TRBJ1-1; D unresolved. The CDR3 DNA follows: TGTGCCAGCAGTTTATCCAGGAACACTGAAGCTTTCTTT. Translating gives CASSLSRNTEAFF.